Shown below are 15 T cell receptor beta chains from a single sample sequenced in a study of T cells in Graves' hyperthyroidism and ophthalmopathy (dated by TCRdb to about 2019). To prepare the library, multiplex PCR was applied. Sequencer: Illumina HiSeq 2000. The TCR beta CDR3 regions were amplified from the RNA transcripts. A first-round RT-PCR of the TCR CDR3 used the HTBI primer set with the Qiagen OneStep RT-PCR kit. TCRdb took the public reads, trimmed them with fastp at Q25, ran MiXCR for clone calling and kept in-frame beta chains. Merged by CDR3 protein, the rows form single entries marked with the most common genes and DNA. Recorded for this sample are about 480,000 distinct CDR3 sequences; about 15% of them occurred a single time. 15% to 20% of the sample belongs to the ten largest clones. Input material: blood. The receptors come from a woman under 30 with Graves' hyperthyroidism.

This clonotype has just a few counts. The CDR3 bases are TGCGCCAGCAGCAGGACAGGGGGAACAGAGACCCAGTACTTC. It codes for CASSRTGGTETQYF. The chain links TRBV5-1 to TRBJ2-5; 10 nucleotides match TRBD1. The CDR3 contains 14 residues. V gave up 4 bases and J gave up 4 bases; unmatched junction bases: 4. Germline loops: CDR1 SGHRS, CDR2 YFSETQ.

This clonotype was seen a handful of times. The CDR3 DNA reads TGTGCCAGCAGCGTTAGGGGCGCCGCAGATACGCAGTATTTT. It encodes CASSVRGAADTQYF. The rearrangement uses TRBV9 and TRBJ2-3; TRBD1 might be the D (5 bases). The CDR3 totals 14 residues. V gave up 2 bases and J gave up 4 bases, with 11 bases separating them. Germline V gene lookup returns CDR1 SGDLS and CDR2 YYNGEE.

The rearrangement uses TRBV7-3 and TRBJ2-7, with 8 bases fitting TRBD2. CDR3 length: 14 amino acids. J was trimmed by 6 bases and V by 5 bases; bases with no gene match: 9. Germline loops: CDR1 SGHTA, CDR2 FQGTGA. In DNA form, the CDR3 reads TGTGCCAGCAGCCCCCAAAGCGGGGGTCGCGAGCAGTACTTC. Its protein is CASSPQSGGREQYF.

The sample holds many counts of this clonotype. The chain links TRBV11-3 to TRBJ2-7; a weak D match, TRBD1 (6 bases). The V gene lost 6 bases and the J gene lost 5 bases, with 14 bases spanning the gap. The CDR3 is 13 residues long. Germline V gives CDR1 SGHNT, CDR2 YENEEA. The CDR3 DNA sequence: TGTGCCAGCAGTCCACAGGGTTGGAACGAGCAGTACTTC. It specifies CASSPQGWNEQYF.

The chain is built from TRBV15 and TRBJ1-2, with TRBD1 matching over 7 bases. From germline, CDR1 is LNHNV and CDR2 YYDKDF (reference sequence). V shed 0 bases, J shed 6 bases, and the junction held 1 base outside the gene matches. The CDR3 is 13 residues long. Here the CDR3 DNA reads TGTGCCACCAGCAGAGAAGGGACAGATGGCTACACCTTC. This sequence encodes CATSREGTDGYTF.

With regard to this clonotype: A much bigger clone sits one base away, suggesting this may be a read error. The chain couples TRBV19 to TRBJ2-1; D gene unclear. Per the germline V gene, CDR1 is LNHDA and CDR2 is SQIVND (reference sequence). Trimming removed 3 bases from V and 6 bases from J, with 12 bases in between. This CDR3 comprises 14 residues. The CDR3, as DNA: TGTGCCAGTAGTATTCGGGTCCGAGGCAATGAGCAGTTCTTC. Its protein product is CASSIRVRGNEQFF.

The chain employs TRBV7-3 and TRBJ2-1; TRBD2 is a possible D gene (6 bases). V was pared by 2 bases and J by 9 bases, with 17 bases between. The germline V gene has CDR1 SGHTA and CDR2 FQGTGA. The CDR3 covers 15 residues. The CDR3 DNA sequence: TGTGCCAGCAGCTTATGGTCTAGCGAATGGGGTGAGCAGTTCTTC. Protein: CASSLWSSEWGEQFF.

Many counts were recorded for this clonotype. J is TRBJ2-3 and V is TRBV13, with D possibly matching TRBD1 (6 bases). Trimming took off 5 bases at V and 0 bases at J, with 15 bases between the two ends. The CDR3 covers 16 residues. Germline loops: CDR1 PRHDT, CDR2 FYEKMQ (reference sequence). The CDR3 protein is CASSTSDRRSTDTQYF. CDR3 DNA: TGTGCCAGCAGCACGTCGGACAGAAGGAGCACAGATACGCAGTATTTT.

Note on this clonotype: With a much larger clone just one base away, this may be a read error. The chain links TRBV7-8 to TRBJ1-1; D gene unclear. Germline values: CDR1 SGHVS, CDR2 FQNEAQ. The CDR3 has 16 amino acids. CDR3 sequence: CASSLEREFRNTEASF. The CDR3 nucleotides are TGTGCCAGCAGCTTAGAAAGGGAATTTAGGAACACTGAAGCTTCCTTT.

The CDR3 DNA is TGTGCCTGGAGAAAGATTCGGTTAGGCACTGAAGCTTTCTTT. Translated: CAWRKIRLGTEAFF. The gene calls are TRBV30 and TRBJ1-1; the D is unclear. The CDR3 spans 14 residues. Trimming stripped 3 bases from V and 4 bases from J, with 15 bases between. Germline V gene data show CDR1 as GTSNPN and CDR2 as SVGIG (reference sequence).

The V gene is TRBV19, the J gene TRBJ1-1; TRBD1 aligns across 8 bases. CDR1 and CDR2 (germline): LNHDA, SQIVND (reference sequence). With V trimmed by 10 bases and J by 4 bases, 23 bases remained unmatched. CDR3 length: 18 amino acids. The DNA for the CDR3 is TGTGCCACTGCCGGGACAGGCATTTTTGAGTGGCCTGGCACTGAAGCTTTCTTT. It translates to CATAGTGIFEWPGTEAFF.

This clonotype was seen many times. This chain connects TRBV12-5 to TRBJ1-5; unclear D gene. Trimming shortened V by 3 bases and J by 6 bases, and 3 bases separated the two germline ends. The CDR3 loop spans 11 amino acids. CDR1 is LGHNT and CDR2 is FRNRAP in the germline V gene. This chain's CDR3 is CASGFGQPQHF. CDR3 bases: TGTGCTAGTGGTTTTGGTCAGCCCCAGCATTTT.

The V call is TRBV7-9, the J call TRBJ1-4, with 8 bases lining up with TRBD1. Germline lookup yields CDR1 SEHNR and CDR2 FQNEAQ (reference sequence). The CDR3 extends over 17 amino acids. V lost 6 bases to trimming and J lost 8 bases; unmatched junction nucleotides: 17. CDR3 DNA sequence: TGTGCCAGCAGTGTCAGGACAGGGTCGACTCAGGACGAAAAACTGTTTTTT. This codes for CASSVRTGSTQDEKLFF.

This clonotype was seen at least ten times. V and J are TRBV18 and TRBJ1-2, with D uncertain. The V and J ends lost 2 bases and 8 bases respectively, with 15 bases between them. CDR1 is KGHSH, CDR2 LQKENI, per germline. The CDR3 is 14 residues long. The CDR3 region has the DNA TGTGCCAGCTCACCATTCCCGAGGGCTGGAGGCTACACCTTC. This codes for CASSPFPRAGGYTF.

This clonotype occurred a few times. The chain joins TRBV5-1 to TRBJ2-7; 12 nucleotides agree with TRBD2. CDR1 and CDR2 from the germline V gene are SGHRS and YFSETQ. This CDR3 is built from 18 residues. The V segment lost 2 bases and the J segment 3 bases; nucleotides outside the gene matches: 12. The CDR3 region is CASSLDSGTSGWGYEQYF. CDR3 nucleotides: TGCGCCAGCAGCTTAGACTCCGGGACTAGCGGGTGGGGCTACGAGCAGTACTTC.